This note documents a single T cell receptor beta chain sequence. Researchers sorted participants into cohorts using their self-reported clinical history. Generated by immunoSEQ multiplex PCR, the TCRdb table keeps only in-frame clones and is missing some. The data show hundreds of thousands of clones, 90% seen once. The data stem from a study of blood T cell repertoires in COVID-19. The V segment lost 4 bases and the J segment 7 bases; nucleotides outside the gene matches: 10. The germline gives CDR1 SGHKS, CDR2 YYEKEE (reference sequence). This CDR3 is 15 amino acids long. This TCR derives from a woman aged 18-29 years with acute COVID-19. Sequenced sample: PBMCs or T cells enriched from blood (not recorded which). The chain is built from TRBV5-5 and TRBJ2-1, with 8 nucleotides matching TRBD2. In nucleotides, the CDR3 is TGTGCCAGCAGCAGGGGGGTTAGCGGGACTAATGAGCAGTTCTTC. Translation gives CASSRGVSGTNEQFF.